A selection of T cell receptor beta chains follows, all from one sample in a study of tumour-infiltrating T cells in Burkitt lymphoma. Repertoires were generated with immunoSEQ multiplex PCR, while TCRdb's copy carries only in-frame clones and drops some. The sample carries roughly 9,100 clones, about two thirds recorded once. Material for sequencing was tumor tissue. These receptor sequences come from a human donor with diffuse large B-cell lymphoma. Both conserved end residues are part of each CDR3. Each record gives: D gene, clone size, J gene, V gene, CDR3 DNA, CDR3 protein. D genes are given only for firm matches. Clone size appears in some rows only: once, few, many, or a class for an expanded clone.

TRBD1	.	TRBJ2-1	TRBV2	TGTGCCAGCGGGACAGGACGGGGCAATGAGCAGTTCTTC	CASGTGRGNEQFF
.	few	TRBJ1-1	TRBV19	TGTGCCAGTAGTATAGACGTGGGGCTGAACACTGAAGCTTTCTTT	CASSIDVGLNTEAFF
.	.	TRBJ1-5	TRBV28	TGTGCCAGCAGTTTACTGGGGGCTCAGCCCCAGCATTTT	CASSLLGAQPQHF
.	few	TRBJ2-1	TRBV10-3	TGTGCCATCAGTGAGTCTTCCACGGTCCATGAGCAGTTCTTC	CAISESSTVHEQFF
.	.	TRBJ1-1	TRBV5-6	TGTGCCAGCAGTTACGGGGGAACTGAAGCTTTCTTT	CASSYGGTEAFF
.	.	TRBJ1-1	TRBV7-2	TGTGCCAGCAGCAGATTCGGGATAGACTACATGAACACTGAAGCTTTCTTT	CASSRFGIDYMNTEAFF
.	.	TRBJ1-5	TRBV30	TGTGCCTGGAGTAGAGGGAATAGCAATCAGCCCCAGCATTTT	CAWSRGNSNQPQHF
TRBD1	.	TRBJ1-1	TRBV7-9	TGTGCCAGCAGCTCGTGGACAGGTATGAACACTGAAGCTTTCTTT	CASSSWTGMNTEAFF
TRBD2	.	TRBJ2-3	TRBV5-4	TGTGCCAGCAGCTCCCGTGTGGCGGGGGGTAGGGATACGCAGTATTTT	CASSSRVAGGRDTQYF
.	.	TRBJ2-1	TRBV5-1	TGCGCCAGCAGCTTGATAGCGGACTACAATGAGCAGTTCTTC	CASSLIADYNEQFF
TRBD1	.	TRBJ2-1	TRBV7-9	TGTGCCAGCAGCGGGTCAGGGGGCCGCAATGAGCAGTTCTTC	CASSGSGGRNEQFF
.	.	TRBJ1-1	TRBV30	TGTGCCTGGAGTGTACGCGAACGTCGGGCTTTCTTT	CAWSVRERRAFF
.	.	TRBJ2-5	TRBV9	TGTGCCAGCAGCGCTCGAGGGGGGGAGGGTCGGGAGACCCAGTACTTC	CASSARGGEGRETQYF
.	.	TRBJ2-2	TRBV28	TGTGCCAGCAGCCAAGTGCTAACGAACACCGGGGAGCTGTTTTTT	CASSQVLTNTGELFF
.	.	TRBJ2-3	TRBV30	TGTGCCTGGAGCAAACCTCCAGGCACAGATACGCAGTATTTT	CAWSKPPGTDTQYF
TRBD1	.	TRBJ1-2	TRBV5-4	TGTGCCAGCAGCACGAACCAGGGGGTCTATGGCTACACCTTC	CASSTNQGVYGYTF
.	.	TRBJ2-1	TRBV7-9	TGTGCCAGCAGCTTTGAAAGTTGGTTTTCCGACTACAATGAGCAGTTCTTC	CASSFESWFSDYNEQFF
.	.	TRBJ1-2	TRBV29-1	TGCAGCGTTGATACAGGCGGAGAACTAATCTATGGCTACACCTTC	CSVDTGGELIYGYTF
TRBD1	.	TRBJ2-7	TRBV11-2	TGTGCCAGCAGCTCATACCGGGACAGAGGAAATGAGCAGTACTTC	CASSSYRDRGNEQYF
TRBD1	.	TRBJ1-4	TRBV2	TGTGCCACACAACCCGGGACAGTCGATGAAAAACTGTTTTTT	CATQPGTVDEKLFF
TRBD2	.	TRBJ2-3	TRBV7-9	TGTGCCAGCAGCCAACCCTCTAGCGGGGAGGTCACAGATACGCAGTATTTT	CASSQPSSGEVTDTQYF
.	.	TRBJ1-5	TRBV2	TGTGCCAGCGGGGGGCAGCCCCAGCATTTT	CASGGQPQHF
.	medium-sized	TRBJ1-6	TRBV4-1	TGCGCCAGCAGCCATAGAACAGGGAGGTCACCCCTCCACTTT	CASSHRTGRSPLHF
.	.	TRBJ2-6	TRBV10-3	TGTGCCATCAGTGAGGGTCCGATGGGTGGGGCCAACGTCCTGACTTTC	CAISEGPMGGANVLTF
.	.	TRBJ2-5	TRBV5-1	TGCGCCACCAGATGGGAGATACAAGAGACCCAGTACTTC	CATRWEIQETQYF
.	.	TRBJ1-3	TRBV5-1	TGCGCCAGCAGCTTGAACACGGGTCTCTCTGGAAACACCATATATTTT	CASSLNTGLSGNTIYF
.	.	TRBJ1-3	TRBV4-1	TGCGCCAGCAGCAACCCTTGGGGCTCTGGAAACACCATATATTTT	CASSNPWGSGNTIYF
.	.	TRBJ1-3	TRBV28	TGTGCCAGCAGTGTGACAGGTGGAAACACCATATATTTT	CASSVTGGNTIYF
.	few	TRBJ1-1	TRBV5-1	TGCGCCAGCAGAGGGGCTGGTATCACTGAAGCTTTCTTT	CASRGAGITEAFF
TRBD1	.	TRBJ2-6	TRBV5-5	TGTGCCAGCAGCAGAGAGACAGGGCTCTCCTCTGGGGCCAACGTCCTGACTTTC	CASSRETGLSSGANVLTF
.	few	TRBJ2-2	TRBV7-3	TGTGCCAGCAGCCCTCAACAGGCCGGGGAGCTGTTTTTT	CASSPQQAGELFF
.	.	TRBJ1-3	TRBV28	TGTGCCAGCAAACCCCCGGGATTCAGAAACACCATATATTTT	CASKPPGFRNTIYF
.	.	TRBJ1-6	TRBV30	TGTGCCTGGAATCCGGGCAGGGGATACTCACCCCTCCACTTT	CAWNPGRGYSPLHF
.	few	TRBJ1-4	TRBV4-1	TGCGCCAGCAGCCAAGGGCAGACTAATGAAAAACTGTTTTTT	CASSQGQTNEKLFF
TRBD1	.	TRBJ1-1	TRBV5-1	TGCGCCAGCAGCCCGGGACAGCGAGACACTGAAGCTTTCTTT	CASSPGQRDTEAFF
TRBD1	.	TRBJ1-1	TRBV2	TGTGCCAGCATACAGGGGGTCATGAACACTGAAGCTTTCTTT	CASIQGVMNTEAFF
.	.	TRBJ1-1	TRBV2	TGTGCCAGCAGTAAGGGTTGGAAGGGAGTGCCTGAAGCTTTCTTT	CASSKGWKGVPEAFF
.	.	TRBJ2-7	TRBV2	TGTGCCAGCAGTGTAGAGACAAAAGAGCAGTACTTC	CASSVETKEQYF
.	.	TRBJ1-5	TRBV10-3	TGTGCCATCAGGCTCCGGTCCGATCAGCCCCAGCATTTT	CAIRLRSDQPQHF
.	.	TRBJ1-1	TRBV19	TGTGCCAGTAGACAATCGGGGGTCACTGAAGCTTTCTTT	CASRQSGVTEAFF
.	.	TRBJ1-2	TRBV5-1	TGCGCCAGCAGCTTGGGACAGATCTATGGCTACACCTTC	CASSLGQIYGYTF
.	few	TRBJ1-3	TRBV5-6	TGTGCCAGCAGCCATACATTTATCGGGGAATCGCTCTCTGGAAACACCATATATTTT	CASSHTFIGESLSGNTIYF